This T cell receptor (beta chain) is drawn from a study of T cell responses to AZD1222 COVID-19 vaccine. Generated by immunoSEQ multiplex PCR, the TCRdb table keeps only in-frame clones and is missing some. The table includes around 200,000 clones, 85% to 95% detected once. Germline V CDR1 and CDR2: SGHRS, YFSETQ. V was shortened by 5 bases and J by 0 bases, with 11 bases between the two germline ends. CDR3 length: 14 amino acids. The sequence derives from an adult who received the AZD1222 COVID-19 vaccine. V and J are TRBV5-1 and TRBJ2-5; D is possibly TRBD1 (5 bases). Sequencing used peripheral blood, obtained 28 days after the second AZD1222 dose. Here the CDR3 DNA reads TGCGCCAGCAGTTGGCAGGGTGACCAAGAGACCCAGTACTTC. Protein: CASSWQGDQETQYF. The whole variable domain, filled in from reference TRBV5-1 and TRBJ2-5, reads KAGVTQTPRYLIKTRGQQVTLSCSPISGHRSVSWYQQTPGQGLQFLFEYFSETQRNKGNFPGRFSGRQFSNSRSEMNVSTLELGDSALYLCASSWQGDQETQYFGPGTRLLVL.